The source of this TCR beta chain is a study of CD8+ T cells in alopecia areata. Whole-study context: Treated patients took oral tofacitinib at 5 to 10 mg twice daily.

RNA was isolated and reverse transcribed to cDNA, the sequencing template. Sequencing was performed with immunoSEQ multiplex PCR; in TCRdb, only in-frame clones are kept and a portion is missing. The sample holds 180,000 or so clones; roughly 64% are singletons and the top ten take 5.5% to 6%. The treatment was: oral pan-JAK inhibitor, 5-10 mg twice daily. There are 15 residues in the CDR3. Germline loops: CDR1 MNHNS, CDR2 SASEGT. The V and J ends lost 3 bases and 1 base respectively, with 11 bases between them. This clone was counted between two and nine times. This receptor was taken from a human donor with alopecia areata. The V call is TRBV6-1, the J call TRBJ2-3, with a tentative D call TRBD1 (5 bases). Sample: CD4+ T cells sorted from blood, taken at week 24, from a patient treated with tofacitinib. Here the CDR3 DNA reads TGTGCCAGCAGTGAGGTCGACAGCCGCACAGATACGCAGTATTTT. The encoded protein is CASSEVDSRTDTQYF.